One and the same sample provided the 4 T cell receptor beta chains below, sequenced in a study of vaccination and CD4 T cells after COVID-19. The treatment here: approximately nine-day PBMC culture with coronavirus spike peptide pools or control peptides (ViraFEST assay). These receptors' antigens are unknown. The assay that was used to sequence DNA from cultured CD4+ T cells was the Oncomine TCR Beta short-read assay. TCRdb fed the PCR reads into MiXCR, producing one record per CDR3 protein. The profile shows around 21,000 distinct CDR3 sequences, roughly 47% of them singletons. Material: CD4+ T cells from blood, cultured in vitro. These receptors were taken from a human donor who had recovered from COVID-19.

CDR3 protein: CASSLRGKQETQYF. CDR3 DNA sequence: TGTGCCAGCAGCTTAAGGGGGAAGCAAGAGACCCAGTACTTC. The chain has TRBV11-3 and TRBJ2-5, with a weak D call TRBD1 (6 bases). The germline V gene has CDR1 SGHNT and CDR2 YENEEA. This CDR3 region has 14 residues. V lost 2 bases and J lost 2, with 9 bases in between. Supplemented by reference TRBV11-3 and TRBJ2-5, the full variable domain reads EAGVVQSPRYKIIEKKQPVAFWCNPISGHNTLYWYLQNLGQGPELLIRYENEEAVDDSQLPKDRFSAERLKGVDSTLKIQPAELGDSAVYLCASSLRGKQETQYFGPGTRLLVL.

This clonotype was recorded a few times. V usage is TRBV7-9 and J usage is TRBJ1-2; D may be TRBD1 (5 bases). V dropped 6 bases and J dropped 1 base, with 18 bases sitting between them. Germline assignment: CDR1 SEHNR and CDR2 FQNEAQ (reference sequence). The CDR3 consists of 16 residues. The CDR3 protein is CASRDLPGRGNYGYTF. CDR3 DNA: TGTGCCAGCAGGGATCTACCGGGACGGGGTAACTATGGCTACACCTTC.

The rearrangement uses TRBV7-3 and TRBJ1-2; 7 bases align to TRBD1. With V trimmed by 0 bases and J by 8 bases, 6 bases remained unmatched. The CDR3 has 14 residues. The germline gives CDR1 SGHTA, CDR2 FQGTGA. The CDR3 bases are TGTGCCAGCAGCTTAACGGGAGGAGGGGGCGGCTACACCTTC. Translation gives CASSLTGGGGGYTF.

The chain couples TRBV28 to TRBJ2-5; TRBD2 agrees at 14 bases. The CDR3 is 15 amino acids. V dropped 6 bases and J dropped 4; count of bases not matched to a gene: 4. From germline, CDR1 is MDHEN and CDR2 SYDVKM. CDR3 sequence reads: CASRGGLAGAETQYF. Written as DNA, the CDR3 is TGTGCCAGCAGGGGGGGACTAGCGGGAGCAGAGACCCAGTACTTC.